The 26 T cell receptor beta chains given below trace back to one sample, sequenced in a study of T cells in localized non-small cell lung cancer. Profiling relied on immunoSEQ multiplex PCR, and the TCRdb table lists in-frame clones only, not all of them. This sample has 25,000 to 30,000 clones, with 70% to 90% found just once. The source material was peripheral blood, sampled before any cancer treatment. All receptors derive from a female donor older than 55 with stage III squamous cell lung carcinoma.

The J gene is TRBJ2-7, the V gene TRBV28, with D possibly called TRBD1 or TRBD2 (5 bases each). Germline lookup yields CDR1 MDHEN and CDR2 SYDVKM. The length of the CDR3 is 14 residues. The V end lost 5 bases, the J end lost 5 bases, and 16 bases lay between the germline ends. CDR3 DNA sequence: TGTGCCAGCAGTATGAGGGGCGGTACTGACGAGCAGTACTTC. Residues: CASSMRGGTDEQYF.

CDR3 sequence: CASSWDSGSNEQFF. CDR3 sequence (DNA): TGTGCCAGCAGCTGGGATAGCGGGTCCAATGAGCAGTTCTTC. The chain couples TRBV5-6 to TRBJ2-1; TRBD2 matches 7 bases. Germline lookup yields CDR1 SGHDT and CDR2 YYEEEE. Germline trimming cut 3 bases from V and 6 bases from J; bases unmatched to any gene: 6. The CDR3 covers 14 residues. Full variable domain (remainder filled in from reference TRBV5-6 and TRBJ2-1): DAGVTQSPTHLIKTRGQQVTLRCSPKSGHDTVSWYQQALGQGPQFIFQYYEEEERQRGNFPDRFSGHQFPNYSSELNVNALLLGDSALYLCASSWDSGSNEQFFGPGTRLTVL.

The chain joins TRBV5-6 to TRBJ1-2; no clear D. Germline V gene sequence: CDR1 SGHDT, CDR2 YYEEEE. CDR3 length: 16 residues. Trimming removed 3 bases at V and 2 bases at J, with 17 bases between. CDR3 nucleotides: TGTGCCAGCAGCTCCCCCGTGATAGGGAGAAACTATGGCTACACCTTC. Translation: CASSSPVIGRNYGYTF.

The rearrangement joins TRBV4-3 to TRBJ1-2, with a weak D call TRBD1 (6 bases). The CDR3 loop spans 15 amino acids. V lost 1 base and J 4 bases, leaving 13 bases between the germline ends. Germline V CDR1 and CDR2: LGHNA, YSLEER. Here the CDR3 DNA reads TGCGCCAGCAGCCAAGCGCGACAGGAGATCTATGGCTACACCTTC. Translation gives CASSQARQEIYGYTF.

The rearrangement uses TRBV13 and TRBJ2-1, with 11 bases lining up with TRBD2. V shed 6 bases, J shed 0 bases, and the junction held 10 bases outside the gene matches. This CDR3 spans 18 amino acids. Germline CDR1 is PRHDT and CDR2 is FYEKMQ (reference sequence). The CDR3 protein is CASRETSGAPYSYNEQFF. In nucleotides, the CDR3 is TGTGCCAGCAGAGAGACTAGCGGGGCGCCCTACTCCTACAATGAGCAGTTCTTC.

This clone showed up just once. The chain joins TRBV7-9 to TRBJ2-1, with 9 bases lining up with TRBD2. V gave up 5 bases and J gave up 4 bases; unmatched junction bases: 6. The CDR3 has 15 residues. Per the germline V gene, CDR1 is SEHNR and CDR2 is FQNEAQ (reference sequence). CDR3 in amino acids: CASSRGLAGYNEQFF. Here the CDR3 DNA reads TGTGCCAGCAGCCGGGGGCTAGCGGGGTACAATGAGCAGTTCTTC.

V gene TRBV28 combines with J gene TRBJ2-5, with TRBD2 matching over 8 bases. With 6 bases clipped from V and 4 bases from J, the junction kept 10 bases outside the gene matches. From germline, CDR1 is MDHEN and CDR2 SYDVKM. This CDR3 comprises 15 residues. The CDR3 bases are TGTGCCAGCAGCCCACCGGGACTAGTGGGAGAGACCCAGTACTTC. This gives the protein CASSPPGLVGETQYF.

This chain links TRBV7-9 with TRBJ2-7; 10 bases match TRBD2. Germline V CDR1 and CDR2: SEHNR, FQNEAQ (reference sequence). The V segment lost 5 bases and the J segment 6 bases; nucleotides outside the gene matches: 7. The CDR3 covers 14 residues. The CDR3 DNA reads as TGTGCCAGCAGCAGCTCCGGGACTAGCGCCGAGCAGTACTTC. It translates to CASSSSGTSAEQYF.

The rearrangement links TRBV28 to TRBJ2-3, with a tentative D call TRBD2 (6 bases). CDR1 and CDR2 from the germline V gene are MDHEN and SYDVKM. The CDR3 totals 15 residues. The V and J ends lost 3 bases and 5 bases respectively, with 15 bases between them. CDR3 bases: TGTGCCAGCAGTTTGGCGGGGTTAGGGGTAGATACGCAGTATTTT. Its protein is CASSLAGLGVDTQYF.

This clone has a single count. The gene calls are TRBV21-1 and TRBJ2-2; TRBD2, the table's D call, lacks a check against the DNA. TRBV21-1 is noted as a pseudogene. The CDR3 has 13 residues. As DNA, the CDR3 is TGTGCCAGCAGCACCGAGGACACCGGGGAGCTGTTTTTT. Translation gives CASSTEDTGELFF.

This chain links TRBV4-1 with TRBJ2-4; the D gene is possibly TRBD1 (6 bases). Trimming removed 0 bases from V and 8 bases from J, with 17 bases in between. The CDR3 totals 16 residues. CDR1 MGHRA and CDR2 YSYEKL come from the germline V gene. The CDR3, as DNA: TGCGCCAGCAGCCAAGACCCCAGGGGTTCGTTTGACATTCAGTACTTC. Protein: CASSQDPRGSFDIQYF.

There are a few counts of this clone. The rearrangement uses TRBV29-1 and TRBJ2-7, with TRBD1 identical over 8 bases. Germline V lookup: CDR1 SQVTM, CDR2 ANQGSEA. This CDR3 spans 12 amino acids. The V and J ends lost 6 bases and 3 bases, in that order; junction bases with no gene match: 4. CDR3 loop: CSVRTGNYEQYF. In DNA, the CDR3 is TGCAGCGTGAGGACAGGGAACTACGAGCAGTACTTC.

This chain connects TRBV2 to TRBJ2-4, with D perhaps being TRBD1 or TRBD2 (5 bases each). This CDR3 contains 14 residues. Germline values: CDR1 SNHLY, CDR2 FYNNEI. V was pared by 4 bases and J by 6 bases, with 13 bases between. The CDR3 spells CASSALWGTNIQYF. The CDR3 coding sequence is TGTGCCAGCAGTGCTCTATGGGGGACAAACATTCAGTACTTC.

CDR3 sequence reads: CASSPRASGRSNEQFF. The DNA of the CDR3 is TGTGCCAGCAGCCCCCGGGCTAGCGGGAGGAGCAATGAGCAGTTCTTC. V is TRBV7-3 and J is TRBJ2-1; 11 bases align to TRBD2. Germline V gene sequence: CDR1 SGHTA, CDR2 FQGTGA. The CDR3 is made up of 16 amino acids. J gave up 6 bases and V 5 bases, and 9 bases lay outside the gene matches.

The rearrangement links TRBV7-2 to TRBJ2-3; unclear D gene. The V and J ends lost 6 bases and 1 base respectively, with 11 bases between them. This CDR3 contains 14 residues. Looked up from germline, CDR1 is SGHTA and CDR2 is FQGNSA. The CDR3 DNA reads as TGTGCCAGCAGGCCCGGAAGGGGCACAGATACGCAGTATTTT. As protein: CASRPGRGTDTQYF.

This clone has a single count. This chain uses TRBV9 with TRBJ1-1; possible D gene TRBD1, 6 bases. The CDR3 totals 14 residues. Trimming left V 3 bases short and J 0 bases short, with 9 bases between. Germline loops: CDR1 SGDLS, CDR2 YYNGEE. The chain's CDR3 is CASSAGHLNTEAFF. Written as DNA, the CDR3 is TGTGCCAGCAGCGCGGGACATCTGAACACTGAAGCTTTCTTT. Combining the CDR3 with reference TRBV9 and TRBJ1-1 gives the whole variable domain DSGVTQTPKHLITATGQRVTLRCSPRSGDLSVYWYQQSLDQGLQFLIQYYNGEERAKGNILERFSAQQFPDLHSELNLSSLELGDSALYFCASSAGHLNTEAFFGQGTRLTVV.

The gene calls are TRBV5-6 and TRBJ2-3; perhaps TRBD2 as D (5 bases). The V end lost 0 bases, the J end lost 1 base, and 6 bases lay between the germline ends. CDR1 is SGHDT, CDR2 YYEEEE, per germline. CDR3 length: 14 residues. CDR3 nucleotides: TGTGCCAGCAGCTTGGCCGGGGGCACAGATACGCAGTATTTT. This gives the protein CASSLAGGTDTQYF.

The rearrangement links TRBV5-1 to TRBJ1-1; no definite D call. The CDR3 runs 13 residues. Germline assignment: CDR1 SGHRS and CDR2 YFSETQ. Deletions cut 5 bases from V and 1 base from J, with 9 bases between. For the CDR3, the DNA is TGCGCCAGCAGTCCGGGTGGGAACACTGAAGCTTTCTTT. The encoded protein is CASSPGGNTEAFF.

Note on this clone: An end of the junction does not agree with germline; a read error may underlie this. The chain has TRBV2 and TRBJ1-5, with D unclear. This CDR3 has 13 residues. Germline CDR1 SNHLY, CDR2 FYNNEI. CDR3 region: CASREGWNQPQHF. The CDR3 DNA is TGTGCCAGCAGGGAAGGGTGGAATCAGCCCCAGCATTTT.

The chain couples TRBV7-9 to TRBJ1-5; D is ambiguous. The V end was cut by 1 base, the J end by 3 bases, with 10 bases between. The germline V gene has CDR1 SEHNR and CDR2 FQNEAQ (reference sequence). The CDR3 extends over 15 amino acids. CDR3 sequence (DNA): TGTGCCAGCAGCTTAGATACGGGTTTCAATCAGCCCCAGCATTTT. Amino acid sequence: CASSLDTGFNQPQHF.

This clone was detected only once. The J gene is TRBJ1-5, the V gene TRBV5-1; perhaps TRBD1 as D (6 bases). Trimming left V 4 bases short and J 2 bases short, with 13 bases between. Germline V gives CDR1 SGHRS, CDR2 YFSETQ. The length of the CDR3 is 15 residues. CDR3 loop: CASSPTGSRNQPQHF. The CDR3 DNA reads TGCGCCAGCAGCCCCACAGGGTCCCGCAATCAGCCCCAGCATTTT.

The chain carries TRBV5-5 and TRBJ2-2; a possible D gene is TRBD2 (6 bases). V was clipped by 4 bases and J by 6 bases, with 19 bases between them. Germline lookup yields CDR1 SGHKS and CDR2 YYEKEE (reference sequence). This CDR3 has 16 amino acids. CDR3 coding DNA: TGTGCCAGCAGCCTAACCGGGACTGCTGGAGCCGGGGAGCTGTTTTTT. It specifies CASSLTGTAGAGELFF.

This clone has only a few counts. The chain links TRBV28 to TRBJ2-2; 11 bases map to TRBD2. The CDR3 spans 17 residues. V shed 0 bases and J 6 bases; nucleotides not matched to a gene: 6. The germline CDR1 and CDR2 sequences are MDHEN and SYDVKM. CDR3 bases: TGTGCCAGCAGTTTATGGTCCCTAGCGGGAGGCCCCGGGGAGCTGTTTTTT. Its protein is CASSLWSLAGGPGELFF.

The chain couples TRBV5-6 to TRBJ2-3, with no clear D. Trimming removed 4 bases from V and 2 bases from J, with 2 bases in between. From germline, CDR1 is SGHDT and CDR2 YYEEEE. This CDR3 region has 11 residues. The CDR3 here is CASSVTDTQYF. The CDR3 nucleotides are TGTGCCAGCAGCGTCACAGATACGCAGTATTTT.

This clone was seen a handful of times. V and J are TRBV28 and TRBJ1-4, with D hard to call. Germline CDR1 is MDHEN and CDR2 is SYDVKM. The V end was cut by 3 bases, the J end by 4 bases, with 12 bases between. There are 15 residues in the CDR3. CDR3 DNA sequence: TGTGCCAGCAGTTTGCTCCCAGGATATAATGAAAAACTGTTTTTT. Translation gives CASSLLPGYNEKLFF.

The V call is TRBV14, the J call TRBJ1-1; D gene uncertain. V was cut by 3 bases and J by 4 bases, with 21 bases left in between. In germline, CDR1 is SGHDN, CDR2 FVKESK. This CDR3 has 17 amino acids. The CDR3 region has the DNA TGTGCCAGCAGCCATTTACCCCAAGGCGGTGTTTCCACTGAAGCTTTCTTT. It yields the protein CASSHLPQGGVSTEAFF.